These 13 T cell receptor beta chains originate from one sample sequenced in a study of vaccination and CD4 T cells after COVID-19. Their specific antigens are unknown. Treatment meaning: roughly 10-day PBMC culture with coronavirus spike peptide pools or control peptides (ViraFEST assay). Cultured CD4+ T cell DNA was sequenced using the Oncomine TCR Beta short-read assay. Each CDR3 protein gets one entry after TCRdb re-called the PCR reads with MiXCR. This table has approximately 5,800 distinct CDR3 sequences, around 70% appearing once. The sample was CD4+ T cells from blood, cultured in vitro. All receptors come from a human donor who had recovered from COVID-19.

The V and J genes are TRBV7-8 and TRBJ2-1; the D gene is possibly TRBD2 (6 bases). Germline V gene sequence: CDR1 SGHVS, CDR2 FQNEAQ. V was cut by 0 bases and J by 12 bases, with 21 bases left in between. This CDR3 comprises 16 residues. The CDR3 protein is CASSLARELVRVGQFF. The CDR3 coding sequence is TGTGCCAGCAGCTTAGCGCGGGAATTAGTCCGGGTCGGGCAGTTCTTC.

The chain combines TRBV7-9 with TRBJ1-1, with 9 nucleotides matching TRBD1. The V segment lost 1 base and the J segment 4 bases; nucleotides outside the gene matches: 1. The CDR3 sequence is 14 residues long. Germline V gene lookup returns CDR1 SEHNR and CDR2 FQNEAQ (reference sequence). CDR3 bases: TGTGCCAGCAGCTTAGGGACAGGGGTCACTGAAGCTTTCTTT. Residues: CASSLGTGVTEAFF.

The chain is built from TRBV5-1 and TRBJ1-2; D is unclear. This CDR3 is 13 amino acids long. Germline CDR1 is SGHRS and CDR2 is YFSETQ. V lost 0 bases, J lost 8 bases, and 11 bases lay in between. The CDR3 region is CASSLAGVGGYTF. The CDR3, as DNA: TGCGCCAGCAGCTTGGCCGGGGTAGGAGGCTACACCTTC.

CDR3 in DNA: TGTGCCAGCCAGGGGATGTCCTACGAGCAGTACTTC. The encoded protein is CASQGMSYEQYF. The rearrangement links TRBV28 to TRBJ2-7, with a possible D match to TRBD1 (6 bases). The CDR3 sequence is 12 residues long. The V and J ends lost 8 bases and 1 base respectively, with 9 bases between them. Germline lookup yields CDR1 MDHEN and CDR2 SYDVKM.

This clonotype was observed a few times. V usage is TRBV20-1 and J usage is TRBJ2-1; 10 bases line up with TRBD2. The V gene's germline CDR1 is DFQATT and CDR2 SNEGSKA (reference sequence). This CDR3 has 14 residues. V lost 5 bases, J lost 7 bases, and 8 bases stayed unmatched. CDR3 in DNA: TGCAGTGCTTCAAGCGGGAGGGCCGGGAATGAGCAGTTCTTC. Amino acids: CSASSGRAGNEQFF.

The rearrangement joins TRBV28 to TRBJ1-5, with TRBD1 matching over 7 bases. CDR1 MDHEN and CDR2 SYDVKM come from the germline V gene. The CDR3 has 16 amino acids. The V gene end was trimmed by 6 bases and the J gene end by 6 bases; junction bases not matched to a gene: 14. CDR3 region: CASRTRTGKGGQPQHF. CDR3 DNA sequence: TGTGCCAGCAGAACCCGGACAGGAAAAGGGGGTCAGCCCCAGCATTTT.

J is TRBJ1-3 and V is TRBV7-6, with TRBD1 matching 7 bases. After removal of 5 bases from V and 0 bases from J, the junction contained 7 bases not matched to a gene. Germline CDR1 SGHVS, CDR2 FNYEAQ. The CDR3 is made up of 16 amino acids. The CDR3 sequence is CASSPGTASSGNTIYF. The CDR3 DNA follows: TGTGCCAGCAGCCCCGGGACAGCGAGCTCTGGAAACACCATATATTTT.

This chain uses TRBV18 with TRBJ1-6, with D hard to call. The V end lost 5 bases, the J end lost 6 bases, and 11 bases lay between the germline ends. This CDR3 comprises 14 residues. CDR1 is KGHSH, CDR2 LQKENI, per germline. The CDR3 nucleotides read TGTGCCAGCTCAGCCAGCCGGTCTAATTCACCCCTCCACTTT. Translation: CASSASRSNSPLHF.

The CDR3 DNA sequence: TGTGCCAGCAGCTTAGCTTGGGGCGGCAATTCACCCCTCCACTTT. It encodes CASSLAWGGNSPLHF. The chain joins TRBV7-8 to TRBJ1-6; a possible D gene is TRBD1 (5 bases). The germline V and J ends were trimmed by 0 bases and 7 bases, with 10 bases remaining between them. Germline V CDR1 and CDR2: SGHVS, FQNEAQ. CDR3 length: 15 residues. The whole variable domain, remainder taken from reference TRBV7-8 and TRBJ1-6, is GAGVSQSPRYKVAKRGQDVALRCDPISGHVSLFWYQQALGQGPEFLTYFQNEAQLDKSGLPSDRFFAERPEGSVSTLKIQRTQQEDSAVYLCASSLAWGGNSPLHFGNGTRLTVT.

CDR3 coding DNA: TGCAGTGCCGGAGAGGCGGGAGGGCCGGGCGGGGAGCTGTTTTTT. This sequence encodes CSAGEAGGPGGELFF. This sequence joins TRBV20-1 and TRBJ2-2; TRBD2 aligns across 9 bases. CDR3 length: 15 amino acids. V trimming: 6 bases; J trimming: 7 bases; junction bases outside the gene matches: 12. Germline loops: CDR1 DFQATT, CDR2 SNEGSKA (reference sequence).

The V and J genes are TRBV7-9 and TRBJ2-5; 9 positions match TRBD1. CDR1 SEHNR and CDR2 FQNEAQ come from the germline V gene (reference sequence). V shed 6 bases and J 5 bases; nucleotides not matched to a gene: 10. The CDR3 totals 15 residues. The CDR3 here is CASRRGQGFVETQYF. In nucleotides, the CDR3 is TGTGCCAGCAGGAGGGGACAGGGATTCGTGGAGACCCAGTACTTC. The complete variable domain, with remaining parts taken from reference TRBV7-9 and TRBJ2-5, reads DTGVSQNPRHKITKRGQNVTFRCDPISEHNRLYWYRQTLGQGPEFLTYFQNEAQLEKSRLLSDRFSAERPKGSFSTLEIQRTEQGDSAMYLCASRRGQGFVETQYFGPGTRLLVL.

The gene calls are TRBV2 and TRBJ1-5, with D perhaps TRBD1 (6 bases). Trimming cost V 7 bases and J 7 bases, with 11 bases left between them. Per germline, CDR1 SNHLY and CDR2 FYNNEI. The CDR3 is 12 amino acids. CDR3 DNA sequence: TGTGCCAGCACCGAAGGGGGGCAGCCCCAGCATTTT. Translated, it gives CASTEGGQPQHF.

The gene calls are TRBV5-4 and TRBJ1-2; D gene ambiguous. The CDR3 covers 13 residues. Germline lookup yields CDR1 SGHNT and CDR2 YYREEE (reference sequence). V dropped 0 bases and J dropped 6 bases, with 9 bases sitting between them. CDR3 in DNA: TGTGCCAGCAGCTTGGACGGGGTCGATGGCTACACCTTC. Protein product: CASSLDGVDGYTF.